The present T cell receptor (beta chain) was sequenced within a study of shared clonotypes between healthy human individuals. Findings and caveats of the study: Naive CD4 clonotypes overlapped across several donors at around 5%.

The study separated CD4+ cells into CD45RA+ naive and CD45RA-negative memory subsets. On this clone itself: Its antigen remains unidentified.

It was about 210 ng DNA, 33,000 or so T cell genomes, that sorted-subset replicate PCRs used. Sequencing used immunoSEQ multiplex PCR; TCRdb keeps in-frame clones, though not all of them. The sample holds hundreds of thousands of clones; almost 97% are singletons and the top ten take roughly 0.055%. V lost 0 bases and J lost 6, with 12 bases in between. Germline lookup yields CDR1 MNHEY and CDR2 SVGAGI. This CDR3 has 16 amino acids. The sample was naive CD4+ T cells sorted from blood. This sample's subset: CD45RA+ positively selected. The chain uses TRBV6-5 and TRBJ1-6; D may be TRBD1 (6 bases). The receptor's source is a woman under 40 in good health. The CDR3, as DNA: TGTGCCAGCAGTTACTCTGGGGGGCTAGGTAATTCACCCCTCCACTTT. Protein sequence: CASSYSGGLGNSPLHF.